This T cell receptor (beta chain) is drawn from a study of CD8 T cells in ankylosing spondylitis. This clonotype was recorded at least ten times. This CDR3 has 13 residues. Deletions cut 3 bases from V and 4 bases from J, with 10 bases between. The germline CDR1 and CDR2 sequences are SQVTM and ANQGSEA. Construction of TCR beta libraries was performed using quantitative 5'-RACE with molecular barcodes. TCRdb fed the 5' RACE reads into MiXCR, producing one record per CDR3 protein. The sample records fewer than 130,000 distinct CDR3 sequences, around 24% being singletons. This sequence was found in a male donor with ankylosing spondylitis. J is TRBJ1-3 and V is TRBV29-1; D is unresolved. The sequenced sample was synovial fluid, either unsorted or a sorted T cell fraction (not recorded which). The CDR3 reads CSVDHYEGNTIYF. The CDR3 DNA is TGCAGCGTTGACCACTACGAAGGAAACACCATATATTTT.